A selection of T cell receptor beta chains follows, all from one sample in a study of blood T cell repertoires in COVID-19. Using immunoSEQ multiplex PCR, the repertoire was profiled, and TCRdb retains in-frame clones only, with some absent. The repertoire has 300,000 to 400,000 clones, 70% to 90% of them found once; the top ten carry around 2.8%. The sequenced sample was peripheral blood. The receptors were gathered from a woman aged 25 to 39 with COVID-19, enrolled during active disease. Each CDR3 is given with its conserved first and last residue. The D gene is left open where the match is weak. Not every row has a clone size; where given, it reads once, few, many or a size class.

J | D | size | V | DNA | CDR3
TRBJ2-5 | TRBD1 | NA | TRBV25-1 | TGTGCCAGCGGGGACAGGGTATATGCCCAAGGGGAGACCCAGTACTTC | CASGDRVYAQGETQYF
TRBJ1-5 | TRBD1 | once | TRBV19 | TGTGCCAGTAGTGAGGACAGGGGTAATCAGCCCCAGCATTTT | CASSEDRGNQPQHF
TRBJ1-1 | TRBD1 | NA | TRBV5-6 | TGTGCCAGCAGCTTGACAGGGGTCAGGCGAGCTTTCTTT | CASSLTGVRRAFF
TRBJ2-2 | NA | NA | TRBV24-1 | TGTGCCACCAGTGCCCGATCCCCGGGGGTAAACACCGGGGAGCTGTTTTTT | CATSARSPGVNTGELFF
TRBJ2-7 | TRBD1 | NA | TRBV28 | TGTGCCAGCAGTTTACTACCGGGACAGGGTGGCGAGCAGTACTTC | CASSLLPGQGGEQYF
TRBJ1-6 | NA | NA | TRBV11-3 | TGTGCCAGCAGCAAAACAGGAAAACAATCACCCCTCCACTTT | CASSKTGKQSPLHF
TRBJ1-2 | NA | NA | TRBV5-1 | TGCGCCAGCAGCTTGGAGTGGGGGCCTAACTATGGCTACACCTTC | CASSLEWGPNYGYTF
TRBJ1-2 | NA | once | TRBV14 | TGTGCCAGCAGCCACCCGGGATCTCCGGTTCGTGGCTACACCTTC | CASSHPGSPVRGYTF
TRBJ1-5 | NA | NA | TRBV19 | TGTGCCAGTAGTATCGGTCCTTATAGCAATCAGCCCCAGCATTTT | CASSIGPYSNQPQHF
TRBJ2-1 | TRBD1 | NA | TRBV2 | TGTGCCAGCAGTGAACTCGACAGGGGCCTAAACAATGAGCAGTTCTTC | CASSELDRGLNNEQFF
TRBJ1-6 | NA | NA | TRBV6-5 | TGTGCCAGCAGTTACTCGGGGGAGGGTTCACCCCTCCACTTT | CASSYSGEGSPLHF
TRBJ2-7 | NA | once | TRBV5-4 | TGTGCCAGCAGCTCCCCGGGACTCGAGTCCTACGAGCAGTACTTC | CASSSPGLESYEQYF
TRBJ2-1 | TRBD1 | NA | TRBV28 | TGTGCCAGCAGTTTACCGGGACAGGGCGCCTACAATGAGCAGTTCTTC | CASSLPGQGAYNEQFF
TRBJ2-3 | NA | NA | TRBV6-5 | TGTGCCAGCAGTCCCCGGAGCTGGTCAGATACGCAGTATTTT | CASSPRSWSDTQYF
TRBJ2-7 | NA | NA | TRBV11-2 | TGTGCCAGCAGCTCACCGGGGACCTACGAGCAGTACTTC | CASSSPGTYEQYF
TRBJ2-1 | NA | NA | TRBV10-3 | TGTGCCATCAGTGAGTCGATGAGGCCCTACAATGAGCAGTTCTTC | CAISESMRPYNEQFF
TRBJ2-5 | NA | NA | TRBV5-1 | TGCGCCAGCAGCTTAGACTACGGGGGGACCCAGTACTTC | CASSLDYGGTQYF
TRBJ1-1 | NA | NA | TRBV7-9 | TGTGCCAGCAGCTTCTTTCCGCAACAGGGTGAAGCTTTCTTT | CASSFFPQQGEAFF
TRBJ2-3 | TRBD1 | NA | TRBV6-5 | TGTGCCACCAGACCCGGGACAGGCACAGATACGCAGTATTTT | CATRPGTGTDTQYF
TRBJ1-5 | NA | NA | TRBV9 | TGTGCCAGCAGCGTAGGGGGGCCAGTTAGCAATCAGCCCCAGCATTTT | CASSVGGPVSNQPQHF
TRBJ2-5 | NA | NA | TRBV20-1 | TGCAGTGCTAGTAAACGGGAGACCCAGTACTTC | CSASKRETQYF
TRBJ1-2 | TRBD1 | few | TRBV6-5 | TGTGCCAGCAGTTACTCAGGGGGCGAGGATGGCTACACCTTC | CASSYSGGEDGYTF
TRBJ1-2 | NA | NA | TRBV11-3 | TGTGCCAGCAGCCCCGAGGGTGGTATCTATGGCTACACCTTC | CASSPEGGIYGYTF